This T cell receptor (beta chain) stems from a study of regulatory T cells in long-lasting Graves disease. For the study at large: Prior antithyroid drug treatment in newly diagnosed Graves' patients lasted under 3 months. Study results and limitations: TRBV28, TRBJ1-2 and TRBJ2-5 were favored in persistent disease.

This clonotype showed up many times. As yet, its antigen is unknown. Specified time point: newly diagnosed GD, antithyroid drugs for less than 3 months. From RNA extracted from PBMCs, the TCR library was made. Trimming pared 2 bases from V and 2 bases from J, leaving 7 bases between. The CDR3 sequence is 15 residues long. CDR1 MNHEY and CDR2 SMNVEV come from the germline V gene (reference sequence). Through Arm-PCR of CDR3 regions and iRepertoire HTBI primers, TCR beta libraries were built. TCRdb reprocessed the multiplex PCR reads with MiXCR, giving one entry per CDR3 protein. The table records over 350,000 distinct CDR3 sequences, less than 15% of them present only once. The data were also submitted as part of a second study, on T cells in Graves' hyperthyroidism and ophthalmopathy. As that report states: Clonotypes that were expanded in thyroid above 0.001 mostly appeared in blood too.

The receptor comes from a woman aged 45-65 years with Graves disease. The chain has TRBV27 and TRBJ2-6; D gene uncertain. This specimen consisted of peripheral blood mononuclear cells (PBMCs), obtained at new diagnosis, from a patient treated with antithyroid drugs. CDR3 in amino acids: CASSLLGTGANVLTF. In nucleotides, the CDR3 is TGTGCCAGCAGTTTACTAGGAACTGGGGCCAACGTCCTGACTTTC.